The clone carrying this T cell receptor beta chain was seen at least ten times. Here immunoSEQ multiplex PCR was the method, and the copy in TCRdb shows in-frame clones only, minus some. The sample lists about 210,000 clones; about 81% were seen once. These data originate in a study of blood T cell repertoires in COVID-19. Study overall: PBMCs, B-cell-depleted T cells, or T cells provided the cDNA or gDNA that made up the material.

The CDR3 is made up of 14 amino acids. V was clipped by 7 bases and J by 9 bases; unmatched bases: 11. CDR1 and CDR2 from the germline V gene are MGHDK and SYGVNS. This chain joins TRBV25-1 and TRBJ2-1, with TRBD2 matching over 8 bases. Sequenced material: PBMCs or T cells enriched from blood (not recorded which). This receptor was identified in a middle-aged man who had recovered from COVID-19. The CDR3 is CASIPGLESGEQFF. Here the CDR3 DNA reads TGTGCCAGCATCCCGGGACTAGAGAGTGGTGAGCAGTTCTTC.